These 9 T cell receptor beta chains were all obtained from the same sample, sequenced in a study of cytomegalovirus exposure and HLA in healthy donors. The primer mix had 60 Vbeta and 13 Jbeta primers. Only in-frame clones appear in the TCRdb table, and some are missing; sequencing was by immunoSEQ multiplex PCR. The table lists under 200,000 clones. The specimen was PBMCs. Receptors originate from a man aged 25-40 years in good health and CMV-seronegative.

This chain connects TRBV6-5 to TRBJ1-5, with D uncertain. Deletions cut 7 bases from V and 6 bases from J, with 13 bases between. Germline values: CDR1 MNHEY, CDR2 SVGAGI. The CDR3 is made up of 13 amino acids. The CDR3 sequence: CASTREAGQPQHF. CDR3 DNA: TGTGCCAGCACTAGAGAGGCGGGTCAGCCCCAGCATTTT.

V and J are TRBV12-5 and TRBJ2-3, with 10 bases lining up with TRBD1. This CDR3 spans 17 amino acids. Germline values: CDR1 LGHNT, CDR2 FRNRAP. With 9 bases clipped from V and 1 base from J, the junction kept 13 bases outside the gene matches. CDR3 nucleotide sequence: TGTGCTAGCGCGAGTGGGACAGGGGTCCTTGGCACAGATACGCAGTATTTT. Amino acid sequence: CASASGTGVLGTDTQYF.

In nucleotides, the CDR3 is TGTGCCTGGAGTTCGGGGATAGAGCAGTACTTC. This sequence encodes CAWSSGIEQYF. The gene calls are TRBV30 and TRBJ2-7; D possibly corresponds to TRBD2 (5 bases). Germline V gene sequence: CDR1 GTSNPN, CDR2 SVGIG (reference sequence). V lost 2 bases and J 7 bases, leaving 9 bases between the germline ends. The CDR3 consists of 11 residues.

V and J are TRBV9 and TRBJ1-1; D possibly corresponds to TRBD1 (6 bases). CDR1 and CDR2 from the germline V gene are SGDLS and YYNGEE. The CDR3 is 14 residues long. V lost 3 bases and J 1 base, leaving 10 bases between the germline ends. The DNA of the CDR3 is TGTGCCAGCAGCGCTTACAGGGCGAACACTGAAGCTTTCTTT. Its translation is CASSAYRANTEAFF.

The CDR3 spells CASSFYQGKAEAFF. The DNA of the CDR3 is TGTGCCAGCAGCTTTTATCAGGGAAAGGCTGAAGCTTTCTTT. This chain links TRBV7-9 with TRBJ1-1; D is perhaps TRBD1 (5 bases). The germline V gene has CDR1 SEHNR and CDR2 FQNEAQ (reference sequence). Trimming took 3 bases from V and 6 from J, leaving 14 bases between them. This CDR3 has 14 amino acids.

V and J are TRBV9 and TRBJ2-5; the match to TRBD2 covers 9 bases. The CDR3 sequence is 16 residues long. V shed 0 bases, J shed 1 base, and the junction held 4 bases outside the gene matches. Germline CDR1 SGDLS, CDR2 YYNGEE. The DNA of the CDR3 is TGTGCCAGCAGCGTAGCGAGCGGGGGGATCCAAGAGACCCAGTACTTC. Translated: CASSVASGGIQETQYF. Full variable domain (missing parts from reference TRBV9 and TRBJ2-5): DSGVTQTPKHLITATGQRVTLRCSPRSGDLSVYWYQQSLDQGLQFLIQYYNGEERAKGNILERFSAQQFPDLHSELNLSSLELGDSALYFCASSVASGGIQETQYFGPGTRLLVL.

The chain uses TRBV10-3 and TRBJ2-7; 11 nucleotides agree with TRBD1. The CDR3 runs to 14 residues. Germline V gene data show CDR1 as ENHRY and CDR2 as SYGVKD. The junction had 4 bases not matched to a gene; V was cut back by 7 bases and J by 2 bases. The CDR3 is CAITTDRGPYEQYF. The CDR3 DNA is TGTGCCATCACTACGGACAGGGGGCCCTACGAGCAGTACTTC.

The V gene is TRBV30, the J gene TRBJ2-1; TRBD2 aligns across 10 bases. The CDR3 has 16 residues. The germline gives CDR1 GTSNPN, CDR2 SVGIG (reference sequence). J lost 2 bases, V lost 0 bases, and 4 bases had no gene match. CDR3 DNA: TGTGCCTGGAGTGTACGGACTAGCGGACCCTACAATGAGCAGTTCTTC. It encodes CAWSVRTSGPYNEQFF.

The chain links TRBV19 to TRBJ1-5; D not resolved. The CDR3 contains 15 residues. V was trimmed by 1 base and J by 7 bases, leaving 14 bases between them. The germline V gene encodes CDR1 LNHDA and CDR2 SQIVND (reference sequence). The CDR3 DNA reads as TGTGCCAGTAGTATAGGGAGGGAAGTAATGCAGCCCCAGCATTTT. Its translation is CASSIGREVMQPQHF.